This T cell receptor (beta chain) was obtained from a study of post-analysis software for immune sequencing data. Study results and caveats: Strong same-batch co-clustering of samples appeared with F measure clustering. There were five TRBV segments more frequent in patients than controls, and TRBV5-6, TRBV5-1 and TRBV20-1 were among them.

The library was made from cDNA and included unique molecular identifiers. Between about 1 and 11 million T cells gave rise to roughly 0.5 million cDNA molecules. TCRdb re-called the PCR reads through MiXCR, storing one row per CDR3 protein. The top ten hold about 1.6% of the sample, which has approximately 150,000 distinct CDR3 sequences, approximately 30% seen once. Many counts were recorded for this clonotype. Its antigen is undetermined. The germline V and J ends were trimmed by 5 bases and 4 bases, with 9 bases remaining between them. The germline gives CDR1 WSHSY, CDR2 SAAADI. CDR3 size: 13 residues.

Source material: blood. This sequence joins TRBV10-2 and TRBJ2-1; D is unresolved. The receptor was derived from a girl aged 10-17 years with multiple sclerosis. The CDR3 spells CASSPRVYNEQFF. The CDR3 nucleotides read TGCGCCAGCAGTCCCAGAGTTTACAATGAGCAGTTCTTC.